Sequencing of this TCR beta chain was carried out in a study of monozygotic twins with cystic fibrosis. Whole-study findings and limits: Low clonality (median roughly 0.0087) suggested a mostly naive repertoire.

V was clipped by 3 bases and J by 3 bases, with 6 bases between them. CDR1 is MNHEY, CDR2 SMNVEV, per germline (reference sequence). This CDR3 has 13 residues. Some clones are missing from TCRdb's copy, which holds only in-frame ones; the method was immunoSEQ multiplex PCR. The data show approximately 34,000 clones, nearly 98% seen once. On this clone: Its antigen is undetermined.

The TCR was taken from a girl aged 2 to 9 with cystic fibrosis. Source material: blood. The chain joins TRBV27 to TRBJ2-1; D is ambiguous. CDR3: CASSFGSYNEQFF. The CDR3 DNA reads TGTGCCAGCAGTTTTGGCAGCTACAATGAGCAGTTCTTC.